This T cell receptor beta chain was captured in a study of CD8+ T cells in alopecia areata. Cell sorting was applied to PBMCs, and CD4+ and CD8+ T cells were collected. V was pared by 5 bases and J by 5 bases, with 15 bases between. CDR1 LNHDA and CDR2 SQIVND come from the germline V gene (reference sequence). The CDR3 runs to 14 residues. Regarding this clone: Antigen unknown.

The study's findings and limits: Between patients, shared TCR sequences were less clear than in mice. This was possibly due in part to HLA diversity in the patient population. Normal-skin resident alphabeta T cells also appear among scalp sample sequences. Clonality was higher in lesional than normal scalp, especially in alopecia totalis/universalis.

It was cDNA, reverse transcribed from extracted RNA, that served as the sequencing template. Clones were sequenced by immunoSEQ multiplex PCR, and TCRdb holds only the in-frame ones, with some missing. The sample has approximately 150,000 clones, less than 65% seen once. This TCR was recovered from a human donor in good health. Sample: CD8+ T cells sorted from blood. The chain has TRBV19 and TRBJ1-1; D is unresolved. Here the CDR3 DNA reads TGTGCCAGTAGTGTCACTCGGTTTGCGACTGAAGCTTTCTTT. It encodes CASSVTRFATEAFF.